This TCR beta chain appears in the sequencing data of a study of OX40 agonist ivuxolimab in advanced cancers. With 0 bases clipped from V and 5 bases from J, the junction kept 4 bases outside the gene matches. There are 14 residues in the CDR3. CDR1 and CDR2 from the germline V gene are SGHRS and YFSETQ. Profiling relied on immunoSEQ multiplex PCR, and the TCRdb table lists in-frame clones only, not all of them. The sample has about 50,000 clones; 80% to 90% are singletons. The chain recombines TRBV5-1 with TRBJ2-5, with 7 bases that match TRBD1. The sequenced sample was CD4+ or CD8+ T cells sorted from blood, obtained in a trial of the OX40 agonist ivuxolimab. The TCR originated in an adult with an advanced solid tumor such as melanoma, head and neck, liver or kidney cancer. The CDR3 DNA sequence: TGCGCCAGCAGCTTGGGACAGGGTCCGGAGACCCAGTACTTC. Protein sequence: CASSLGQGPETQYF.